This TCR beta chain emerged from a study of kidney transplant recipient with SARS-CoV-2 infection. Germline CDR1 and CDR2: MNHEY and SMNVEV (reference sequence). This CDR3 contains 12 residues. A word on this clonotype: Just one base apart from a much larger clone, this may be a read error.

TCRdb reprocessed the reads via MiXCR and lists one record per CDR3 protein. This table has 200,000 to 300,000 distinct CDR3 sequences, about 28% appearing once. V and J are TRBV27 and TRBJ2-5; TRBD2 might be the D (5 bases). The source is a male patient aged 30 to 39 who had COVID-19 and was a kidney transplant recipient. The graft donor may have contributed some T cells. Here the sequenced sample was a blood sample, taken at baseline and between days 110 and 120 from a kidney transplant recipient. As DNA, the CDR3 is TGTGCCAGCAGCCCCTTGGGAGAGGCCCAGTACTTC. Its translation: CASSPLGEAQYF.